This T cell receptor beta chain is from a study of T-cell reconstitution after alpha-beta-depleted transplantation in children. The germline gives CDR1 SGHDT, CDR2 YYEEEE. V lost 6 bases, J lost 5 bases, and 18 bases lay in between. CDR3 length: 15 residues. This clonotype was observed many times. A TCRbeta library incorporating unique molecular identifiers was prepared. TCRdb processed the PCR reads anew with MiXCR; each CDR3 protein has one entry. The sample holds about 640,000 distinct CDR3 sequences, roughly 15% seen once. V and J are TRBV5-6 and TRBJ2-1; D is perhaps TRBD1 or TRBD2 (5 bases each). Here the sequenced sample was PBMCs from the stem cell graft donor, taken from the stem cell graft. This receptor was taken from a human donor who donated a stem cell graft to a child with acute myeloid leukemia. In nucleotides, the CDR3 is TGTGCCAGCACCGTCCTCTCGGGACCCAACAATGAGCAGTTCTTC. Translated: CASTVLSGPNNEQFF.